The rows below give T cell receptor beta chains drawn from one sample of a study of shared T cell receptors in the human thymus. Here immunoSEQ multiplex PCR was the method, and the copy in TCRdb shows in-frame clones only, minus some. Altogether roughly 700,000 clones are present, 88% being singletons, with the ten largest covering about 0.01%. This same sample was also taken into another study, of human thymus T cells.

Input material: thymocytes. The receptors shown here come from a boy under two years old with a congenital heart defect. The CDR3 runs from the conserved cysteine through the conserved F or W. The D gene is left open where the match is weak. Expanded clones are given a class, and other clones once, few, many or no size at all.

clone size: NA; D gene: NA; V gene: TRBV7-6; J gene: TRBJ2-5; CDR3 DNA: TGTGCCAGCAGCTTAGTGCGGCCGTGGGAGACCCAGTACTTC; CDR3 protein: CASSLVRPWETQYF
clone size: NA; D gene: TRBD1; V gene: TRBV5-1; J gene: TRBJ2-5; CDR3 DNA: TGCGCCAGCAGACCCGACAGGGAACGCCCCCAAGAGACCCAGTACTTC; CDR3 protein: CASRPDRERPQETQYF
clone size: NA; D gene: TRBD2; V gene: TRBV5-1; J gene: TRBJ2-3; CDR3 DNA: TGCGCCAGCAGCTTGGCCCTAGCGGGAGGGCCCGGGCAGTATTTT; CDR3 protein: CASSLALAGGPGQYF
clone size: NA; D gene: NA; V gene: TRBV15; J gene: TRBJ1-2; CDR3 DNA: TGTGCCACCAGCAGATATAACTATGGCTACACCTTC; CDR3 protein: CATSRYNYGYTF
clone size: NA; D gene: TRBD2; V gene: TRBV25-1; J gene: TRBJ2-5; CDR3 DNA: TGTGCCAGCAGTGGGGCTAGCGGGAGGAAAAAAGAAGAGACCCAGTACTTC; CDR3 protein: CASSGASGRKKEETQYF
clone size: NA; D gene: NA; V gene: TRBV28; J gene: TRBJ1-2; CDR3 DNA: TGTGCCAGCAGAGTGAGGGGGAACTATGGCTACACCTTC; CDR3 protein: CASRVRGNYGYTF
clone size: NA; D gene: NA; V gene: TRBV11-2; J gene: TRBJ2-5; CDR3 DNA: TGTGCCACCCCCCCGAAGTTTGCTAGTTGGCAAGAGACCCAGTACTTC; CDR3 protein: CATPPKFASWQETQYF
clone size: NA; D gene: TRBD2; V gene: TRBV4-2; J gene: TRBJ2-1; CDR3 DNA: TGTGCCAGCAGCCAAGACCCCCTGGCGGGAGAGGCCAATGAGCAGTTCTTC; CDR3 protein: CASSQDPLAGEANEQFF
clone size: NA; D gene: NA; V gene: TRBV4-3; J gene: TRBJ2-7; CDR3 DNA: TGCGCCAGCAGCCAAGATGATGCGGGTGCCCCCTACGAGCAGTACTTC; CDR3 protein: CASSQDDAGAPYEQYF
clone size: NA; D gene: NA; V gene: TRBV4-2; J gene: TRBJ2-3; CDR3 DNA: TGTGCCAGCAGCGCTGGCGGGGCCACAGATACGCAGTATTTT; CDR3 protein: CASSAGGATDTQYF
clone size: NA; D gene: NA; V gene: TRBV27; J gene: TRBJ2-1; CDR3 DNA: TGTGCCAGCAGCCTGCTAGCGACCTCCTACAATGAGCAGTTCTTC; CDR3 protein: CASSLLATSYNEQFF
clone size: NA; D gene: TRBD1; V gene: TRBV5-8; J gene: TRBJ2-2; CDR3 DNA: TGTGCCAGCAGCTTGCCGGACAGGGGGCGGGTGATCGGGGAGCTGTTTTTT; CDR3 protein: CASSLPDRGRVIGELFF
clone size: NA; D gene: TRBD1; V gene: TRBV6-5; J gene: TRBJ2-2; CDR3 DNA: TGTGCCAGCAGTCCCTACAGGGGAGGGGAGCTGTTTTTT; CDR3 protein: CASSPYRGGELFF
clone size: NA; D gene: NA; V gene: TRBV7-9; J gene: TRBJ2-7; CDR3 DNA: TGTGCCAGCAGCGATTCTTGGCAGGGGCCGCCCTACGAGCAGTACTTC; CDR3 protein: CASSDSWQGPPYEQYF
clone size: NA; D gene: TRBD1; V gene: TRBV7-2; J gene: TRBJ1-1; CDR3 DNA: TGTGCCAGCAGCCCCAAGGAAGAGACAGGGTTAAACACTGAAGCTTTCTTT; CDR3 protein: CASSPKEETGLNTEAFF
clone size: few; D gene: TRBD1; V gene: TRBV12-5; J gene: TRBJ2-7; CDR3 DNA: TGTGCTAGTGGTTCACATGACAGGGGACGATACGAGCAGTACTTC; CDR3 protein: CASGSHDRGRYEQYF
clone size: NA; D gene: NA; V gene: TRBV27; J gene: TRBJ2-3; CDR3 DNA: TGTGCCAGCAGCACAGCTTCAGATACGCAGTATTTT; CDR3 protein: CASSTASDTQYF
clone size: NA; D gene: TRBD2; V gene: TRBV28; J gene: TRBJ2-7; CDR3 DNA: TGTGCCAGCAGCTCCGGGACTAGCGGGAGAGGGCCCTGCGAGCAGTACTTC; CDR3 protein: CASSSGTSGRGPCEQYF
clone size: NA; D gene: TRBD1; V gene: TRBV9; J gene: TRBJ2-5; CDR3 DNA: TGTGCCAGCAGCGTGGGCCCCCCCGGGACAGGGGGCAGAGAGACCCAGTACTTC; CDR3 protein: CASSVGPPGTGGRETQYF
clone size: once; D gene: NA; V gene: TRBV30; J gene: TRBJ1-1; CDR3 DNA: TGTGCCTGGAGTGAACAGGTCTGCACTGAAGCTTTCTTT; CDR3 protein: CAWSEQVCTEAFF
clone size: NA; D gene: NA; V gene: TRBV6-1; J gene: TRBJ2-5; CDR3 DNA: TGTGCCAGCAGTGAAGAGAACCTCGACAGATACAAAGAGACCCAGTACTTC; CDR3 protein: CASSEENLDRYKETQYF
clone size: once; D gene: NA; V gene: TRBV18; J gene: TRBJ1-1; CDR3 DNA: TGTGCCAGCTCCCAGGCAGGGGTAATGGGGACTGAAGCTTTCTTT; CDR3 protein: CASSQAGVMGTEAFF
clone size: once; D gene: NA; V gene: TRBV19; J gene: TRBJ2-5; CDR3 DNA: TGTGCCAGTAGTATCAAGAGACAGCAAGAGACCCAGTACTTC; CDR3 protein: CASSIKRQQETQYF
clone size: NA; D gene: NA; V gene: TRBV5-1; J gene: TRBJ2-7; CDR3 DNA: TGCGCCAGCAGCTCTTCAGTCCCCTACGAGCAGTACTTC; CDR3 protein: CASSSSVPYEQYF
clone size: NA; D gene: NA; V gene: TRBV18; J gene: TRBJ2-1; CDR3 DNA: TGTGCCAGCTCACCACCGCCCGGCGGCTCCTACAATGAGCAGTTCTTC; CDR3 protein: CASSPPPGGSYNEQFF
clone size: NA; D gene: TRBD2; V gene: TRBV4-3; J gene: TRBJ2-3; CDR3 DNA: TGCGCCAGCAGCCAGGGACTAGCGGGAGGCACAGATACGCAGTATTTT; CDR3 protein: CASSQGLAGGTDTQYF
clone size: NA; D gene: NA; V gene: TRBV6-5; J gene: TRBJ2-7; CDR3 DNA: TGTGCCAGCAGTTACTCGAGGCGGGGACTGCCGGACGAGCAGTACTTC; CDR3 protein: CASSYSRRGLPDEQYF
clone size: NA; D gene: NA; V gene: TRBV4-3; J gene: TRBJ2-1; CDR3 DNA: TGCGCCAGCAGCCAAGATGAGGGAGCGGCCCTACGGGATGAGCAGTTCTTC; CDR3 protein: CASSQDEGAALRDEQFF
clone size: NA; D gene: TRBD2; V gene: TRBV4-3; J gene: TRBJ2-7; CDR3 DNA: TGCGCCAGCAGCCAAGCGGCGGGACTAGCGAGCTACGAGCAGTACTTC; CDR3 protein: CASSQAAGLASYEQYF
clone size: once; D gene: TRBD1; V gene: TRBV27; J gene: TRBJ2-3; CDR3 DNA: TGTGCCAGCAAATCCAACCTGGGACAGCCCACAGATACGCAGTATTTT; CDR3 protein: CASKSNLGQPTDTQYF
clone size: NA; D gene: NA; V gene: TRBV7-9; J gene: TRBJ1-1; CDR3 DNA: TGTGCCAGCAGCTTATCGGGGGCTGAAGCTTTCTTT; CDR3 protein: CASSLSGAEAFF
clone size: NA; D gene: TRBD2; V gene: TRBV30; J gene: TRBJ2-7; CDR3 DNA: TGTGCCTGGAGTGCCCGACTAGCGGGAATCTACGAGCAGTACTTC; CDR3 protein: CAWSARLAGIYEQYF
clone size: NA; D gene: TRBD1; V gene: TRBV11-3; J gene: TRBJ1-2; CDR3 DNA: TGTGCCAGCAGCGCAGGGGGACTTGGCTACACCTTC; CDR3 protein: CASSAGGLGYTF
clone size: NA; D gene: NA; V gene: TRBV11-2; J gene: TRBJ1-3; CDR3 DNA: TGTGCCAGCAGCACCCGGGGGGCCTCTGGAAACACCATATATTTT; CDR3 protein: CASSTRGASGNTIYF
clone size: few; D gene: NA; V gene: TRBV19; J gene: TRBJ2-1; CDR3 DNA: TGTGCCAGTAGTATCCCATTACTGGTCGGGGGATACAATGAGCAGTTCTTC; CDR3 protein: CASSIPLLVGGYNEQFF
clone size: NA; D gene: NA; V gene: TRBV6-1; J gene: TRBJ2-7; CDR3 DNA: TGTGCCAGCAGTGAAGGTCAGACAGGGCAGTACTTC; CDR3 protein: CASSEGQTGQYF
clone size: NA; D gene: TRBD1; V gene: TRBV28; J gene: TRBJ2-1; CDR3 DNA: TGTGCCAGCAGTTTGGGGACAGGGGGGACCTACAATGAGCAGTTCTTC; CDR3 protein: CASSLGTGGTYNEQFF
clone size: NA; D gene: TRBD2; V gene: TRBV7-4; J gene: TRBJ2-5; CDR3 DNA: TGTGCCAGCAGACCCACTAGCGGGAGGGCCGGGGAGACCCAGTACTTC; CDR3 protein: CASRPTSGRAGETQYF
clone size: NA; D gene: TRBD2; V gene: TRBV7-8; J gene: TRBJ2-2; CDR3 DNA: TGTGCCAGCAGCCCCTCCGGCGGGAGGGCGAACACCGGGGAGCTGTTTTTT; CDR3 protein: CASSPSGGRANTGELFF
clone size: few; D gene: TRBD1; V gene: TRBV29-1; J gene: TRBJ1-3; CDR3 DNA: TGCAGCGTTCTAGGACAGGGTGAAAACACCATATATTTT; CDR3 protein: CSVLGQGENTIYF
clone size: few; D gene: NA; V gene: TRBV6-5; J gene: TRBJ2-6; CDR3 DNA: TGTGCCAGCAGTTACCAGGCCGGGGCTGGGGCCAACGTCCTGACTTTC; CDR3 protein: CASSYQAGAGANVLTF
clone size: NA; D gene: TRBD1; V gene: TRBV4-1; J gene: TRBJ2-3; CDR3 DNA: TGCGCCAGCAGCCAAAACAGGGGAAGCACAGATACGCAGTATTTT; CDR3 protein: CASSQNRGSTDTQYF
clone size: NA; D gene: TRBD1; V gene: TRBV27; J gene: TRBJ2-7; CDR3 DNA: TGTGCCAGCAGTCCCCACCGAGAACGGCGGGACAGGGGGCGGTACGAGCAGTACTTC; CDR3 protein: CASSPHRERRDRGRYEQYF
clone size: NA; D gene: NA; V gene: TRBV20-1; J gene: TRBJ2-7; CDR3 DNA: TGCAGTGCCTGGGGGCACGAGCAGTACTTC; CDR3 protein: CSAWGHEQYF
clone size: NA; D gene: TRBD2; V gene: TRBV6-4; J gene: TRBJ2-3; CDR3 DNA: TGTGCCAGCAGTGACTCGTCCGCGGGAGGGGATACGCAGTATTTT; CDR3 protein: CASSDSSAGGDTQYF
clone size: NA; D gene: NA; V gene: TRBV5-6; J gene: TRBJ1-4; CDR3 DNA: TGTGCCAGCAGCTTGGCAGTGATTAATGAAAAACTGTTTTTT; CDR3 protein: CASSLAVINEKLFF
clone size: NA; D gene: TRBD2; V gene: TRBV27; J gene: TRBJ2-7; CDR3 DNA: TGTGCCAGCAGTCGACGCGGTGGGCGGGAGGGGAGGGGCCTCTACGAGCAGTACTTC; CDR3 protein: CASSRRGGREGRGLYEQYF
clone size: NA; D gene: TRBD1; V gene: TRBV27; J gene: TRBJ1-5; CDR3 DNA: TGTGCCAGCTCCCCTCACCGGGACAGATACTCGGCCCAGCATTTT; CDR3 protein: CASSPHRDRYSAQHF